This TCR beta chain emerged from a study of CD8+CD57+ T cells in acquired aplastic anemia. Background on the study: DNA recovered from sorted CD4+ and CD8+ cells had a mean of around 3.2 ug.

CD8+CD57+ cell expansion, shown by flow cytometry, had occurred in the patients selected for sequencing. Both TCR beta VDJ combination and CDR3 sequence profiling were carried out. Genomic DNA was the template for this profiling. One entry per CDR3 protein results from TCRdb running MiXCR on the reads. The sample lists approximately 180,000 distinct CDR3 sequences; 47% were seen once. The CDR3 has 15 amino acids. Germline V lookup: CDR1 LGHNA, CDR2 YNFKEQ. V lost 5 bases, J lost 6 bases, and 3 bases stayed unmatched. V is TRBV4-2 and J is TRBJ2-1, with 14 bases lining up with TRBD2. Material for sequencing was sorted CD4+, CD8+, or CD8+CD57+ T cells (not recorded which) from PBMCs. This sequence originates from a human donor with aplastic anemia. Here the CDR3 reads CASSKGTSGGNEQFF. The CDR3 DNA sequence: TGTGCCAGCAGCAAAGGGACTAGCGGGGGCAATGAGCAGTTCTTC.